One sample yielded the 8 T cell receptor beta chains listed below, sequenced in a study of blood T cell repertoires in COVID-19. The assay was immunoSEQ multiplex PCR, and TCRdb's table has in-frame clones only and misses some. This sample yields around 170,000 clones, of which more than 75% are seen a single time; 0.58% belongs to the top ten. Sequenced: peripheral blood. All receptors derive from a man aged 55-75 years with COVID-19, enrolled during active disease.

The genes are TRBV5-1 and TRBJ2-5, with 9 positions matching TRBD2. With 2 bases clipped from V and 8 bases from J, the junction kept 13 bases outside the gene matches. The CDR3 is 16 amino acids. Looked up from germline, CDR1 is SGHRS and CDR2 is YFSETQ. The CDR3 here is CASSFTPSGDPTTQYF. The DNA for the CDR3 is TGCGCCAGCAGCTTTACCCCTAGCGGGGACCCCACAACCCAGTACTTC.

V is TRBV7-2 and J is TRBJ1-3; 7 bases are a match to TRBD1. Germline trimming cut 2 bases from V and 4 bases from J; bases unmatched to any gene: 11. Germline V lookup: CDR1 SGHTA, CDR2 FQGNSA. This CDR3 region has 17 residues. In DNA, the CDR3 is TGTGCCAGCAGCTTAAACACCCTTCAGGGGGTCGGAAACACCATATATTTT. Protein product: CASSLNTLQGVGNTIYF.

This CDR3 is CASSSGTGNSPLHF. The CDR3 DNA follows: TGTGCCAGCTCATCCGGGACAGGGAATTCACCCCTCCACTTT. The chain is built from TRBV18 and TRBJ1-6; 9 bases fit TRBD1. The trim removed 5 bases at V and 7 bases at J, leaving 3 bases unmatched. CDR1 and CDR2 from the germline V gene are KGHSH and LQKENI. The CDR3 has 14 amino acids.

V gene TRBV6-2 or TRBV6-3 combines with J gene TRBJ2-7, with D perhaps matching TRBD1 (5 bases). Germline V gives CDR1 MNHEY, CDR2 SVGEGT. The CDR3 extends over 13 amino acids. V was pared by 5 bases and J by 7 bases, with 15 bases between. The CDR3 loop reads CASSDPGHREQYF. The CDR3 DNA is TGTGCCAGCAGTGACCCCGGACACCGGGAGCAGTACTTC.

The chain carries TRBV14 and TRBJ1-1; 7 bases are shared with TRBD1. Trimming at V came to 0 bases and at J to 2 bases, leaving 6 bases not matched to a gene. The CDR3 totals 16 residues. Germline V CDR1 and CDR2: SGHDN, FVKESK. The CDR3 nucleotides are TGTGCCAGCAGCCAAGATACAGGGGTGCGAAACACTGAAGCTTTCTTT. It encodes CASSQDTGVRNTEAFF.

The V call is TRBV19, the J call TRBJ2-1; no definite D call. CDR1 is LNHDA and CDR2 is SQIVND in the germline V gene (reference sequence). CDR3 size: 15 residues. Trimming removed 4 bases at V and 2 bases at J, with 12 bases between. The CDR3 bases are TGTGCCAGTAGTACCCCAACGCGCGCCTACAATGAGCAGTTCTTC. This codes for CASSTPTRAYNEQFF.

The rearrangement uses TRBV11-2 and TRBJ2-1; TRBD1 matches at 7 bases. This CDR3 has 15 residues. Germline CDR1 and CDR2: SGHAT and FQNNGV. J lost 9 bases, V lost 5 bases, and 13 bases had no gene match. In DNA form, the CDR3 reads TGTGCCAGCAGCGGCACCGGGACAGTTGCCAGTGAGCAGTTCTTC. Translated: CASSGTGTVASEQFF. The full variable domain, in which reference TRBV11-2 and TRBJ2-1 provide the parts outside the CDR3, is EAGVAQSPRYKIIEKRQSVAFWCNPISGHATLYWYQQILGQGPKLLIQFQNNGVVDDSQLPKDRFSAERLKGVDSTLKIQPAKLEDSAVYLCASSGTGTVASEQFFGPGTRLTVL.

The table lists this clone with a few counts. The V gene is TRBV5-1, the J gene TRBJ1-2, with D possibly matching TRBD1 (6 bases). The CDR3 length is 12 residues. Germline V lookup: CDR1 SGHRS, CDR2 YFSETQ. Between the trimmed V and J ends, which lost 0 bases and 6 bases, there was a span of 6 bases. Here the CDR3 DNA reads TGCGCCAGCAGCTTGGACAGGGATGGCTACACCTTC. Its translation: CASSLDRDGYTF.